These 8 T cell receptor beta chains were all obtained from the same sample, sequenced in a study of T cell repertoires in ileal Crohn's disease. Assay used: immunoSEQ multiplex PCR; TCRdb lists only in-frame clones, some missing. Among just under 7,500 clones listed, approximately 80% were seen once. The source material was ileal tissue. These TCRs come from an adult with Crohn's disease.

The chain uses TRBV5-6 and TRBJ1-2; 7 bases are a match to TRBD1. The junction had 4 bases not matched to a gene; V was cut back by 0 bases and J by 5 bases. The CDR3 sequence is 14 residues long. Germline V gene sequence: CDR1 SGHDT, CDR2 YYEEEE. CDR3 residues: CASSLEAGGYGYTF. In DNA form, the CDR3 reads TGTGCCAGCAGCTTGGAGGCAGGGGGGTATGGCTACACCTTC.

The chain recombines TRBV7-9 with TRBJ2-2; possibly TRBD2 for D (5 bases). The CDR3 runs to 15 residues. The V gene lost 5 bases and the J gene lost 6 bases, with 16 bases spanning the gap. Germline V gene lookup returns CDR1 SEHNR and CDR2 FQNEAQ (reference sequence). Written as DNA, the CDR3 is TGTGCCAGCAGCGGCGGAACTAGGATCTCCGGGGAGCTGTTTTTT. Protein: CASSGGTRISGELFF.

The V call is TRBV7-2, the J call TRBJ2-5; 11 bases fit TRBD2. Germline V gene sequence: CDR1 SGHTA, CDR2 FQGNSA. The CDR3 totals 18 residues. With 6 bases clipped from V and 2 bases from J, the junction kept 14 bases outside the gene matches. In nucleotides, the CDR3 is TGTGCCAGCAGACGGGGACTAGCGGCCCTCCATAGGCAAGAGACCCAGTACTTC. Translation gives CASRRGLAALHRQETQYF.

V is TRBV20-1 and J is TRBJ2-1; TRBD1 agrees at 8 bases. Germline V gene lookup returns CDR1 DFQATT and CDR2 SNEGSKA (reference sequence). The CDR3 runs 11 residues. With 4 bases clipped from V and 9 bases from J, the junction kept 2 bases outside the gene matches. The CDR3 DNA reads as TGCAGTGCTACAGGGGGCAGTGAGCAGTTCTTC. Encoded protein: CSATGGSEQFF.

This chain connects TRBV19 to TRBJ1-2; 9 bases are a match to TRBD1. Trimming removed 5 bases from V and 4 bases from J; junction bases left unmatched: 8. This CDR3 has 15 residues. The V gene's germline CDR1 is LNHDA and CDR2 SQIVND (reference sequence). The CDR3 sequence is CASSGQGKRAYGYTF. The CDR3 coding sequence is TGTGCCAGTAGTGGACAGGGGAAGCGGGCCTATGGCTACACCTTC.

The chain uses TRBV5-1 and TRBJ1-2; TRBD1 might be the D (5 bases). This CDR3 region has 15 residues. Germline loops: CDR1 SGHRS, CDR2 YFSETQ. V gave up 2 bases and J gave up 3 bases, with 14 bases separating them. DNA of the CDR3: TGCGCCAGCAGCTTTGGGGCAGGGATGGACTATGGCTACACCTTC. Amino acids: CASSFGAGMDYGYTF.

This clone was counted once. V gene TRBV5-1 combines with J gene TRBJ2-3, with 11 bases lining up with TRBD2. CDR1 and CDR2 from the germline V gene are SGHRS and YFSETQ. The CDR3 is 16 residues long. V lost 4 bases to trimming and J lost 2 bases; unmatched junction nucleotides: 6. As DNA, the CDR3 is TGCGCCAGCAGCCAGTGGGGACTAGCGGTCACAGATACGCAGTATTTT. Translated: CASSQWGLAVTDTQYF.

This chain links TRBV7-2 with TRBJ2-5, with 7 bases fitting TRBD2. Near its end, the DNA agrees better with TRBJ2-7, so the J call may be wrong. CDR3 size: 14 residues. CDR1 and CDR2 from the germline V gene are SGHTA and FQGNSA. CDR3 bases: TGTGCCAGCAGTTCTAGCGGTACCTCCTACGAGCAGTACTTC. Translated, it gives CASSSSGTSYEQYF.